What follows describes a single T cell receptor beta chain. This sample was included in a study of blood T cell repertoires in COVID-19. Study summary: Both acute and convalescent COVID-19 samples were obtained from the United States, Italy and Spain.

Two negative PCRs, clearance, or symptom resolution characterized the recovered Cohort 3 donors. Produced via immunoSEQ multiplex PCR; TCRdb's table is partial and in-frame only. The repertoire includes about 330,000 clones, more than 75% of them detected once, and roughly a tenth sits in the top ten. Source material: PBMCs or T cells enriched from blood (not recorded which). The source is a woman under 30 who had recovered from COVID-19.

The CDR3 reads CASSIIGGDPGNTIYF. DNA of the CDR3: TGTGCCAGTAGTATTATCGGCGGGGACCCTGGAAACACCATATATTTT. The V call is TRBV19, the J call TRBJ1-3, with a weak D call TRBD1 (5 bases). Germline V lookup: CDR1 LNHDA, CDR2 SQIVND (reference sequence). This CDR3 is 16 amino acids long. The V gene lost 3 bases and the J gene lost 2 bases, with 14 bases spanning the gap.